This T cell receptor beta chain appears in the sequencing data of a study of human T cells and chemical hapten exposure. The sample holds a few counts of this clonotype. The antigen is unknown. CDR3 length equals 13 residues. The germline CDR1 and CDR2 sequences are MDHEN and SYDVKM. Deletions cut 8 bases from V and 6 bases from J, with 13 bases between. Whole-study findings and limits: TCRs above 1 in 1000 frequency stayed constant with DPC sensitization.

TCRdb ran MiXCR on the RACE reads and lists one entry per CDR3 protein. In the table there are under 450,000 distinct CDR3 sequences, 6% to 7% of which are singletons. This sample's time point: patch test 2, 6 weeks after DPC sensitization. Treatment indicated: therapeutic diphenylcyclopropenone sensitization with weekly scalp DPC. This chain connects TRBV28 to TRBJ1-4; D unclear. This sequence was found in a woman aged 18-30 years with alopecia areata. Some clones in this sample may be carry-over from other donors' samples. The sequences come from whole blood, collected in connection with sensitization to the hapten diphenylcyclopropenone (DPC). The CDR3 reads CASGGRPHEKLFF. The CDR3 DNA is TGTGCCAGCGGAGGGAGACCCCATGAAAAACTGTTTTTT.